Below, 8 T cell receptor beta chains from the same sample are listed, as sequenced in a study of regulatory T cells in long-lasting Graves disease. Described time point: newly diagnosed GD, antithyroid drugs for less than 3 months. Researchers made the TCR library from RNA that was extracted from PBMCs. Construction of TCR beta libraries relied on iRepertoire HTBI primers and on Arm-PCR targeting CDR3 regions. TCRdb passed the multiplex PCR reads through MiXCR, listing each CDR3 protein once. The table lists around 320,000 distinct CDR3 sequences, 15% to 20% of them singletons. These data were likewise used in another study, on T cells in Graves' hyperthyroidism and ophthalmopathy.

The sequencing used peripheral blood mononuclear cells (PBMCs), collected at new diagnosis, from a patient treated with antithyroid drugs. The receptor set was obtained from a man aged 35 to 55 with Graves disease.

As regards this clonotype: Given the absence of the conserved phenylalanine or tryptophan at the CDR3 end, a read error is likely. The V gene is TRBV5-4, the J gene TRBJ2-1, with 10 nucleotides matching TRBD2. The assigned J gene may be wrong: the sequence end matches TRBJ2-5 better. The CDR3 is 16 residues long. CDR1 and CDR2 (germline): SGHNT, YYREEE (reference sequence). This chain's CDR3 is CASSFPSGGIQETQYS. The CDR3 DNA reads TGTGCCAGCAGCTTCCCTAGCGGGGGAATCCAAGAGACCCAGTACTCC.

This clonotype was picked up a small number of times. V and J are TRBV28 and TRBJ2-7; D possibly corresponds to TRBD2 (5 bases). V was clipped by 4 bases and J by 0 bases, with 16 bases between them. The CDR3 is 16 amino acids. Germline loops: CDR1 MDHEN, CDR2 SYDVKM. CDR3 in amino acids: CASSWEPTRGSYEQYF. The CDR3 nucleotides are TGTGCCAGCAGTTGGGAACCAACTCGGGGCTCCTACGAGCAGTACTTC.

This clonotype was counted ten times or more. CDR3: CSVRTGTNTEAFF. The CDR3 DNA is TGCAGCGTTCGGACAGGGACGAACACTGAAGCTTTCTTT. J is TRBJ1-1 and V is TRBV29-1; TRBD1 matches 8 bases. Germline V gene lookup returns CDR1 SQVTM and CDR2 ANQGSEA. There are 13 residues in the CDR3. V lost 5 bases to trimming and J lost 1 base; unmatched junction nucleotides: 3.

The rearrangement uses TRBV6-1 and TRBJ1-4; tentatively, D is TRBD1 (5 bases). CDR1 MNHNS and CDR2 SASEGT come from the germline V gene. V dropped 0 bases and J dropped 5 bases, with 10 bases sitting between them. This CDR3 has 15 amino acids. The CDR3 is CASSEAGTANEKLFF. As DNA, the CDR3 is TGTGCCAGCAGTGAAGCCGGGACGGCAAATGAAAAACTGTTTTTT.

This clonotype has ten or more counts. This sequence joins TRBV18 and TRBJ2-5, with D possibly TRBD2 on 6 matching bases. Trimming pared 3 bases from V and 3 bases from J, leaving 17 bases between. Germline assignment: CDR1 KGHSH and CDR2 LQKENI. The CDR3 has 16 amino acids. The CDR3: CASSPPTHSGEETQYF. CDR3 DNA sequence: TGTGCCAGCTCACCCCCCACTCATAGCGGTGAAGAGACCCAGTACTTC.

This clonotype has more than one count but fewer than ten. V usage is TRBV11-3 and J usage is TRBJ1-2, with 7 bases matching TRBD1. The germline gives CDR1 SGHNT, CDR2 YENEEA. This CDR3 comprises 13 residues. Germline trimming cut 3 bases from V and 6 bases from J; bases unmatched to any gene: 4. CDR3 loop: CASSFLQGDGYTF. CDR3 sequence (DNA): TGTGCCAGCAGCTTTCTCCAGGGGGATGGCTACACCTTC.

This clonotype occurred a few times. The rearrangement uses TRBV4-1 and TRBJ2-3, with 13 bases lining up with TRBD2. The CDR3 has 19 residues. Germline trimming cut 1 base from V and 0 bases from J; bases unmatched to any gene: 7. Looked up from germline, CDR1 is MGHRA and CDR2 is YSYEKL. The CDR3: CASSQVRTSGGPSTDTQYF. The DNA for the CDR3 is TGCGCCAGCAGCCAAGTCCGGACTAGCGGGGGACCTAGCACAGATACGCAGTATTTT.

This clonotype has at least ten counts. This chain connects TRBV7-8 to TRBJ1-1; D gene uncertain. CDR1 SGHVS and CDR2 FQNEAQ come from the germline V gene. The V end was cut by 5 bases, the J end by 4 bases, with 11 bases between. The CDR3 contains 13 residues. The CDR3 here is CASSTRYTTEAFF. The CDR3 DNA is TGTGCCAGCAGCACTCGTTACACCACTGAAGCTTTCTTT. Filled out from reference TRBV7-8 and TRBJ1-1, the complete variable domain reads GAGVSQSPRYKVAKRGQDVALRCDPISGHVSLFWYQQALGQGPEFLTYFQNEAQLDKSGLPSDRFFAERPEGSVSTLKIQRTQQEDSAVYLCASSTRYTTEAFFGQGTRLTVV.